This T cell receptor beta chain is drawn from a study of T cells after yellow fever vaccination. This CDR3 has 14 residues. Germline CDR1 reads MNHEY; CDR2 reads SMNVEV (reference sequence). V lost 1 base and J 9 bases, leaving 15 bases between the germline ends. Each CDR3 protein gets one entry after TCRdb re-called the 5' RACE reads with MiXCR. In the table there are 45,000 to 60,000 distinct CDR3 sequences, about 6.6% of which are singletons. Study results and caveats: Most clones from primary vaccination were detected again post-booster (around 96% CD4, about 88% CD8).

The clonotype was recovered from a man aged 18 to 30 who received the YFV17D yellow fever vaccine. The genes are TRBV27 and TRBJ1-2; D might be TRBD1 (5 bases). The sample was CD8+ T cells not binding an NS4B(214-222) dextramer, sorted from PBMCs, taken roughly 45 days after the first yellow fever vaccination. DNA for the CDR3: TGTGCCAGCAGTTTATTTCAGGGAGATTCAAGCTACACCTTC. Protein product: CASSLFQGDSSYTF.